This is a list of T cell receptor beta chains from one sample in a study of blood T cell repertoires in COVID-19. Repertoires were generated with immunoSEQ multiplex PCR, while TCRdb's copy carries only in-frame clones and drops some. The table shows about 45,000 clones, with 90% occurring only once. Sequencing was done on a sample of peripheral blood. The receptors were sampled from a man between 65 and 79 years old with active COVID-19. Both conserved end residues are part of each CDR3. The order of the fields is D gene, clone size, J gene, V gene, CDR3 DNA, CDR3 protein. The D gene is left open where the match is weak. The listing skips clone size in some rows; elsewhere it reads once, few, many or a size class.

D: NA
size: NA
J: TRBJ2-3
V: TRBV24-1
DNA: TGTGCCACCAGTGAGTTCCCGGCGACAGATCCTAGCACAGATACGCAGTATTTT
CDR3: CATSEFPATDPSTDTQYF

D: NA
size: NA
J: TRBJ1-6
V: TRBV23-1
DNA: TGCGCCAGCAGCCCTAGAGCTAGCTCCTATAATTCACCCCTCCACTTT
CDR3: CASSPRASSYNSPLHF

D: NA
size: NA
J: TRBJ2-7
V: TRBV7-9
DNA: TGTGCCAGCAGCTTAGACGGCGAGCAGTACTTC
CDR3: CASSLDGEQYF

D: NA
size: NA
J: TRBJ2-2
V: TRBV7-9
DNA: TGTGCCAGCAGTCGCCCGGGACTCACCACCGGGGAGCTGTTTTTT
CDR3: CASSRPGLTTGELFF

D: TRBD1
size: NA
J: TRBJ2-7
V: TRBV14
DNA: TGTGCCAGCAGCCCTGGGACAGTCTTCAACGAGCAGTACTTC
CDR3: CASSPGTVFNEQYF

D: NA
size: NA
J: TRBJ2-2
V: TRBV24-1
DNA: TGTGCCACCGATCAGGACAGATACACCGGGGAGCTGTTTTTT
CDR3: CATDQDRYTGELFF

D: NA
size: NA
J: TRBJ2-6
V: TRBV5-4
DNA: TGTGCCAGCAGGATCGGACAACCCGGGGCCAACGTCCTGACTTTC
CDR3: CASRIGQPGANVLTF

D: NA
size: NA
J: TRBJ2-7
V: TRBV27
DNA: TGTGCCAGCAGCCCGTCAGGGACAATCCCCTACGAGCAGTACTTC
CDR3: CASSPSGTIPYEQYF

D: NA
size: once
J: TRBJ1-2
V: TRBV10-3
DNA: TGTGCCACCCTGGGCGCAGTCTCTGGCTACACCTTC
CDR3: CATLGAVSGYTF

D: NA
size: NA
J: TRBJ2-3
V: TRBV2
DNA: TGTGCCAGCAGTGAAGCGAGAGGTCACGTAGGCTTTACGCAGTATTTT
CDR3: CASSEARGHVGFTQYF

D: NA
size: once
J: TRBJ1-2
V: TRBV5-6
DNA: TGTGCCAGCAGCTTGGGACAGTTCTATGGCTACACCTTC
CDR3: CASSLGQFYGYTF

D: NA
size: NA
J: TRBJ2-6
V: TRBV28
DNA: TGTGCCAGCAGTTTTCAGGCCCCAAAGGCCAACGTCCTGACTTTC
CDR3: CASSFQAPKANVLTF

D: NA
size: NA
J: TRBJ1-1
V: TRBV28
DNA: TGTGCCAGCAGTTTACCCTCCCGGGTTTGGACTGAAGCTTTCTTT
CDR3: CASSLPSRVWTEAFF

D: NA
size: NA
J: TRBJ2-2
V: TRBV27
DNA: TGTGCCAGCAGTTTATTAGCCGGGGAGCTGTTTTTT
CDR3: CASSLLAGELFF

D: NA
size: once
J: TRBJ2-5
V: TRBV10-3
DNA: TGTGCCATCAGTGCCAGGGTTGAAGAGACCCAGTACTTC
CDR3: CAISARVEETQYF

D: TRBD1
size: NA
J: TRBJ2-7
V: TRBV7-9
DNA: TGTGCCAGCAGCTCCCGCTCGGGGACAGATAACGAGCAGTACTTC
CDR3: CASSSRSGTDNEQYF

D: NA
size: NA
J: TRBJ2-1
V: TRBV5-6
DNA: TGTGCCAGCAGCAAAGGGGTTATCGCCTACAATGAGCAGTTCTTC
CDR3: CASSKGVIAYNEQFF

D: TRBD1
size: NA
J: TRBJ2-4
V: TRBV9
DNA: TGTGCCAGCAGCCCCTGGACAGGGGGCTGGGCCAAAAACATTCAGTACTTC
CDR3: CASSPWTGGWAKNIQYF

D: NA
size: NA
J: TRBJ1-2
V: TRBV5-1
DNA: TGCGTCAGCAGCTTGGGGGGATATTCACGTCAGGGATATGGCTACACCTTC
CDR3: CVSSLGGYSRQGYGYTF

D: TRBD2
size: NA
J: TRBJ2-5
V: TRBV5-6
DNA: TGTGCCAGCAGCTGGGGGGGGCAAGAGACCCAGTACTTC
CDR3: CASSWGGQETQYF

D: NA
size: NA
J: TRBJ2-3
V: TRBV19
DNA: TGTGCCAGTAGTACGCGGGACTCCCGTAGCACAGATACGCAGTATTTT
CDR3: CASSTRDSRSTDTQYF

D: TRBD1
size: NA
J: TRBJ1-3
V: TRBV29-1
DNA: TGCAGCGGGATGACAGGGCCGGCGGGAAACACCATATATTTT
CDR3: CSGMTGPAGNTIYF

D: TRBD2
size: NA
J: TRBJ2-3
V: TRBV7-3
DNA: TGTGCCAGCAGCTTAGGGCGCGGGAGCAGCACAGATACGCAGTATTTT
CDR3: CASSLGRGSSTDTQYF

D: TRBD2
size: few
J: TRBJ2-7
V: TRBV7-9
DNA: TGTGCCAGCAGCACCCAGCGGGGGGCACGGGAGCAGTACTTC
CDR3: CASSTQRGAREQYF

D: TRBD1
size: NA
J: TRBJ1-5
V: TRBV19
DNA: TGTGCCAGTAGTTCCAGGGGGCGGGTTCAGCCCCAGCATTTT
CDR3: CASSSRGRVQPQHF

D: NA
size: NA
J: TRBJ2-3
V: TRBV6-1
DNA: TGTGCCAGCAGTGAAATATTATTGACAGATACGCAGTATTTT
CDR3: CASSEILLTDTQYF

D: TRBD1
size: NA
J: TRBJ2-7
V: TRBV6-5
DNA: TGTGCCAGCAGTTACTCGGGGACAGGGGGCGGTGAGCAGTACTTC
CDR3: CASSYSGTGGGEQYF

D: NA
size: NA
J: TRBJ2-7
V: TRBV7-8
DNA: TGTGCCAGCAGCTTCGGAGGGGGCTGGGACGAGCAGTACTTC
CDR3: CASSFGGGWDEQYF

D: NA
size: once
J: TRBJ2-7
V: TRBV7-2
DNA: TGTGCCAGCAGCTTAGCGGGGAGGTACGAGCAGTACTTC
CDR3: CASSLAGRYEQYF

D: NA
size: NA
J: TRBJ2-2
V: TRBV29-1
DNA: TGCAGCGTTGTACGAGGCGCCACCGGGGAGCTGTTTTTT
CDR3: CSVVRGATGELFF

D: NA
size: NA
J: TRBJ2-5
V: TRBV9
DNA: TGTGCCAGCAGCGTAGAGAGCGGAGGAGAGACCCAGTACTTC
CDR3: CASSVESGGETQYF

D: TRBD1
size: NA
J: TRBJ1-2
V: TRBV5-1
DNA: TGCGCCAGCAGCTTGGCGGGACAGAGACCCTATGGCTACACCTTC
CDR3: CASSLAGQRPYGYTF

D: NA
size: NA
J: TRBJ1-2
V: TRBV18
DNA: TGTGCCAGCTCACCGGACAGCGTAAATGGCTACACCTTC
CDR3: CASSPDSVNGYTF

D: TRBD1
size: NA
J: TRBJ2-3
V: TRBV10-3
DNA: TGTGCCACGGGGACAGCCACAGATACGCAGTATTTT
CDR3: CATGTATDTQYF

D: TRBD2
size: NA
J: TRBJ2-1
V: TRBV3-1/TRBV3-2
DNA: TGTGCCAGCAGCCAAGAAGTACAGCGGGAGGGTTTGGGCAATGAGCAGTTCTTC
CDR3: CASSQEVQREGLGNEQFF

D: NA
size: NA
J: TRBJ2-5
V: TRBV2
DNA: TGTGCCAGCAGAAGGCGGGGAGGAGAGACCCAGTACTTC
CDR3: CASRRRGGETQYF

D: NA
size: NA
J: TRBJ1-3
V: TRBV9
DNA: TGTGCCAGCAGCGTAGGCGGGAGTGTAGGGCCCTCTGGAAACACCATATATTTT
CDR3: CASSVGGSVGPSGNTIYF

D: TRBD1
size: NA
J: TRBJ1-2
V: TRBV24-1
DNA: TGTGCCACCAGAGACTCGACAGGGGCCTATGGCTACACCTTC
CDR3: CATRDSTGAYGYTF

D: NA
size: NA
J: TRBJ2-1
V: TRBV7-2
DNA: TGTGCCAGCAGCTTAACAGCGGCTGTGAATGAGCAGTTCTTC
CDR3: CASSLTAAVNEQFF

D: NA
size: NA
J: TRBJ2-2
V: TRBV12-3/TRBV12-4
DNA: TGTGCCAGCAGAAACAGGCGGCCCGGGGAGCTGTTTTTT
CDR3: CASRNRRPGELFF

D: NA
size: NA
J: TRBJ1-5
V: TRBV3-1/TRBV3-2
DNA: TGTGCCAGCAGCCAACGCTGGGGCCCCAATCAGCCCCAGCATTTT
CDR3: CASSQRWGPNQPQHF

D: NA
size: NA
J: TRBJ2-3
V: TRBV6-6
DNA: TGTGCCAGCAGTTACGGCCGGGGTAGCGGAGATACGCAGTATTTT
CDR3: CASSYGRGSGDTQYF

D: NA
size: NA
J: TRBJ1-3
V: TRBV20-1
DNA: TGCGCCCTATGGAGGGGAAACACCATATATTTT
CDR3: CALWRGNTIYF

D: TRBD2
size: NA
J: TRBJ2-6
V: TRBV6-2/TRBV6-3
DNA: TGTGCCAGCAGTTACGGACTAGCGGGAGAACCTGGGGCCAACGTCCTGACTTTC
CDR3: CASSYGLAGEPGANVLTF

D: TRBD2
size: NA
J: TRBJ2-1
V: TRBV11-2
DNA: TGTGCCAGCAGCTTATTGGGCGGGAGTAATGAGCAGTTCTTC
CDR3: CASSLLGGSNEQFF

D: TRBD2
size: NA
J: TRBJ2-2
V: TRBV30
DNA: TGTGCCTGGAGTGTAGGTGGGCTAGCGGGGAACACCGGGGAGCTGTTTTTT
CDR3: CAWSVGGLAGNTGELFF